This is a list of T cell receptor beta chains from one sample in a study of shared T cell receptors in the human thymus. Libraries were prepared by immunoSEQ multiplex PCR; TCRdb keeps only in-frame clonotypes and omits some of them. The sample lists some 400,000 clones; 95% were seen once. Material: thymocytes. Source of these receptors: a human donor. CDR3s include the opening cysteine and the closing phenylalanine or tryptophan. Each record gives: clone size, V gene, D gene, J gene, CDR3 DNA, CDR3 protein. The D gene is left open where the match is weak. A clone size is listed for some rows: how often the clone was seen (once, few, many), or a class if it is expanded.

clone_size: .
v_call: TRBV10-3
d_call: .
j_call: TRBJ2-2
cdr3_nt: TGTGCCATCAGTGAGAGTTTGCCCGGGGAGCTGTTTTTT
cdr3_aa: CAISESLPGELFF

clone_size: .
v_call: TRBV6-1
d_call: .
j_call: TRBJ2-1
cdr3_nt: TGTGCCACCACGATGGCGGACACCTCCTACAATGAGCAGTTCTTC
cdr3_aa: CATTMADTSYNEQFF

clone_size: .
v_call: TRBV5-6
d_call: .
j_call: TRBJ2-7
cdr3_nt: TGTGCCAGCAGCCAACGGACAATTCCCTACGAGCAGTACTTC
cdr3_aa: CASSQRTIPYEQYF

clone_size: .
v_call: TRBV28
d_call: TRBD2
j_call: TRBJ2-1
cdr3_nt: TGTGCCAGCAGCTTCCCGGCTAGCGGGATATCCCCCTCCTACAATGAGCAGTTCTTC
cdr3_aa: CASSFPASGISPSYNEQFF

clone_size: .
v_call: TRBV5-1
d_call: .
j_call: TRBJ1-4
cdr3_nt: TGCGCCAGCAGCTTATATAGGGGGAATGAAAAACTGTTTTTT
cdr3_aa: CASSLYRGNEKLFF

clone_size: .
v_call: TRBV6-4
d_call: .
j_call: TRBJ2-2
cdr3_nt: TGTGCCAGCAGTGTATATGGGTTCACCGGGGAGCTGTTTTTT
cdr3_aa: CASSVYGFTGELFF

clone_size: .
v_call: TRBV7-3
d_call: TRBD2
j_call: TRBJ2-1
cdr3_nt: TGTGCCAGCAGCTTAGGACTAGCGGCAAACAATGAGCAGTTCTTC
cdr3_aa: CASSLGLAANNEQFF

clone_size: .
v_call: TRBV15
d_call: .
j_call: TRBJ1-1
cdr3_nt: TGTGCCACCAGCAGTCCACGGGGGCATCGGTACCGGAGGGACACTGAAGCTTTCTTT
cdr3_aa: CATSSPRGHRYRRDTEAFF

clone_size: .
v_call: TRBV9
d_call: TRBD1
j_call: TRBJ2-7
cdr3_nt: TGTGCCAGCAGCGCCGGACAGGGGGCGCCCTACGAGCAGTACTTC
cdr3_aa: CASSAGQGAPYEQYF

clone_size: .
v_call: TRBV5-4
d_call: .
j_call: TRBJ1-2
cdr3_nt: TGTGCCAGCAGCTTCAACGGGGGGGGTAACTATGGCTACACCTTC
cdr3_aa: CASSFNGGGNYGYTF

clone_size: .
v_call: TRBV5-8
d_call: TRBD1
j_call: TRBJ1-5
cdr3_nt: TGTGCCAGCAGCTCGACAGGGGTCGAGAATCAGCCCCAGCATTTT
cdr3_aa: CASSSTGVENQPQHF

clone_size: .
v_call: TRBV6-1
d_call: .
j_call: TRBJ1-1
cdr3_nt: TGTGCCAGCAGTGAAGCGGGGGAGGAATTGAGCACTGAAGCTTTCTTT
cdr3_aa: CASSEAGEELSTEAFF

clone_size: .
v_call: TRBV20-1
d_call: .
j_call: TRBJ1-2
cdr3_nt: TGCAGTGCCCCCAATCGGCGCTACACCTTC
cdr3_aa: CSAPNRRYTF

clone_size: .
v_call: TRBV29-1
d_call: .
j_call: TRBJ2-5
cdr3_nt: TGCAGCGTTGGAGATGGGGCAGGGGAGACCCAGTACTTC
cdr3_aa: CSVGDGAGETQYF

clone_size: .
v_call: TRBV20-1
d_call: .
j_call: TRBJ1-1
cdr3_nt: TGCAGTGCTCTCCTTAACACTGAAGCTTTCTTT
cdr3_aa: CSALLNTEAFF

clone_size: few
v_call: TRBV7-2
d_call: TRBD1
j_call: TRBJ1-2
cdr3_nt: TGTGCCAGCAGCTTCCCCTCGACAGGGCGGGTCTATGGCTACACCTTC
cdr3_aa: CASSFPSTGRVYGYTF

clone_size: once
v_call: TRBV4-2
d_call: .
j_call: TRBJ1-1
cdr3_nt: TGTGCCAGCAGCCAAGGGGGACGCCGTCCCTTGAACACTGAAGCTTTCTTT
cdr3_aa: CASSQGGRRPLNTEAFF

clone_size: .
v_call: TRBV5-1
d_call: .
j_call: TRBJ2-1
cdr3_nt: TGCGCCAGCAGCTTGGTGCTAGCCTCCACATCGAATGAGCAGTTCTTC
cdr3_aa: CASSLVLASTSNEQFF

clone_size: .
v_call: TRBV28
d_call: .
j_call: TRBJ1-5
cdr3_nt: TGTGCCAGCAGCCGCCGCAGGGGCGGCCAGCCCCAGCATTTT
cdr3_aa: CASSRRRGGQPQHF

clone_size: .
v_call: TRBV7-2
d_call: TRBD2
j_call: TRBJ2-7
cdr3_nt: TGTGCCAGCAGACCTAGCGGAGGTTACGAGCAGTACTTC
cdr3_aa: CASRPSGGYEQYF

clone_size: .
v_call: TRBV7-2
d_call: TRBD2
j_call: TRBJ2-7
cdr3_nt: TGTGCCAGCAGCTGGGGGAGGGCGGATAGCTACGAGCAGTACTTC
cdr3_aa: CASSWGRADSYEQYF

clone_size: .
v_call: TRBV5-5
d_call: .
j_call: TRBJ2-7
cdr3_nt: TGTGCCAGCAGCCTCCCGGGACACCTCTCCTACGAGCAGTACTTC
cdr3_aa: CASSLPGHLSYEQYF

clone_size: .
v_call: TRBV10-1
d_call: .
j_call: TRBJ2-7
cdr3_nt: TGCGCCAGCAGTGAGTTTGGCAAGTTGGGGTACGAGCAGTACTTC
cdr3_aa: CASSEFGKLGYEQYF

clone_size: .
v_call: TRBV7-6
d_call: TRBD2
j_call: TRBJ2-3
cdr3_nt: TGTGCCAGCAGCTTAGCTCCTAGCGGGAGAGGTGCAGATACGCAGTATTTT
cdr3_aa: CASSLAPSGRGADTQYF

clone_size: .
v_call: TRBV19
d_call: TRBD2
j_call: TRBJ2-7
cdr3_nt: TGTGCCAGTAGTATCGTAGCGGGGGGATCCTACGAGCAGTACTTC
cdr3_aa: CASSIVAGGSYEQYF

clone_size: .
v_call: TRBV28
d_call: TRBD1
j_call: TRBJ2-1
cdr3_nt: TGTGCCAGCAGCTTGGACAGGTACCGGGACAATGAGCAGTTCTTC
cdr3_aa: CASSLDRYRDNEQFF

clone_size: .
v_call: TRBV6-4
d_call: .
j_call: TRBJ2-1
cdr3_nt: TGTGCCAGCAGTGAATCACTTTCCTACAATGAGCAGTTCTTC
cdr3_aa: CASSESLSYNEQFF

clone_size: few
v_call: TRBV27
d_call: .
j_call: TRBJ2-1
cdr3_nt: TGTGCCAGCAGTTTAGGGAGCTCCTACAATGAGCAGTTCTTC
cdr3_aa: CASSLGSSYNEQFF

clone_size: .
v_call: TRBV4-1
d_call: TRBD2
j_call: TRBJ2-3
cdr3_nt: TGCGCCAGCAGCCAAGATACTAGCGGAGAGGGTGGCACAGATACGCAGTATTTT
cdr3_aa: CASSQDTSGEGGTDTQYF